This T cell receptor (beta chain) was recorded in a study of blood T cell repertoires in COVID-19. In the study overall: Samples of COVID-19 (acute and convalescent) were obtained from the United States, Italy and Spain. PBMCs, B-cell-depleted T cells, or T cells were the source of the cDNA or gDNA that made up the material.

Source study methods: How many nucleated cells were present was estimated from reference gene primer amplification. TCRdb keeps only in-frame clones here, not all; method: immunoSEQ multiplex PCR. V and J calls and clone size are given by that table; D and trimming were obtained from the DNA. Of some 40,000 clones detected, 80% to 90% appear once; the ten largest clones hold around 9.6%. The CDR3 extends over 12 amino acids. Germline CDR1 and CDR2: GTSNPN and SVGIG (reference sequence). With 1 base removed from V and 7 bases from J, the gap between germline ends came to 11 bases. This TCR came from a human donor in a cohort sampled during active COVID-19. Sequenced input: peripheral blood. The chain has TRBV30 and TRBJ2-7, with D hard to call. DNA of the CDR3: TGTGCCTGGAGTGGAACTTACCGGGAGCAGTACTTC. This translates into CAWSGTYREQYF.